This section outlines one T cell receptor beta chain sequence together with its context. The protocol was immunoSEQ multiplex PCR, while the TCRdb copy is restricted to in-frame clones and leaves out a portion. The sample comprises 80,000 to 95,000 clones, over 65% of which are singletons, and approximately 8.4% rests with the top ten. This specimen belongs to a study of PD-L1 blockade in urothelial cancer. Study context: In the mid-2010s therapy began: atezolizumab 1,200 mg intravenously every 3 weeks. About nine tenths of the roughly 30 patients were men who had bladder-origin urothelial cancer.

Per the germline V gene, CDR1 is SGHTA and CDR2 is FQGTGA. The CDR3 extends over 17 amino acids. V lost 5 bases to trimming and J lost 0 bases; unmatched junction nucleotides: 3. This sample's time point: peripheral blood 6 weeks after treatment start. This clonotype originated in a man in his 70s with urothelial cancer. The V call is TRBV7-3, the J call TRBJ2-5; 16 nucleotides align to TRBD2. The specimen comprised PBMCs, sampled around atezolizumab (anti-PD-L1) treatment. In DNA, the CDR3 is TGTGCCAGCAGCCCGGGACTAGCGGGAGGGAACCAAGAGACCCAGTACTTC. It yields the protein CASSPGLAGGNQETQYF.